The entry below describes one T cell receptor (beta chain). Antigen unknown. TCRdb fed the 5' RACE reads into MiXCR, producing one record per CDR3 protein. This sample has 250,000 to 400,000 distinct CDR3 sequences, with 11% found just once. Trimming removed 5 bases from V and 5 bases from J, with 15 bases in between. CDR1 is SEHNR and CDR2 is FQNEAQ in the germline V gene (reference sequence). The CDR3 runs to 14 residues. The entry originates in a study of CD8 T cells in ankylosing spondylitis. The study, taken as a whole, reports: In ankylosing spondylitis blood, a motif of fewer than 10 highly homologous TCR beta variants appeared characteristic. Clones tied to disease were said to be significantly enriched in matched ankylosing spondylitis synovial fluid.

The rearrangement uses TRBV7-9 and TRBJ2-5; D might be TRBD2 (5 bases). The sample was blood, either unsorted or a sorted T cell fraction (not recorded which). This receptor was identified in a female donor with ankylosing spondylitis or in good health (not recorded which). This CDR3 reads CASSLVGNGETQYF. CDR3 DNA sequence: TGTGCCAGCAGCCTCGTCGGGAATGGGGAGACCCAGTACTTC.